Following are 28 T cell receptor beta chains from one sample sequenced in a study of vaccination and CD4 T cells after COVID-19. Cultured CD4+ T-cell DNA underwent Oncomine TCR Beta short-read sequencing. TCRdb called the PCR reads again in MiXCR, with one record for every CDR3 protein. The repertoire consists of more than 25,000 distinct CDR3 sequences, with around 33% occurring once and the leading ten covering about 3.3%. As for time point: late sampling 161 to 241 days after vaccination in a few convalescent patients. As to treatment: roughly 10-day PBMC culture with coronavirus spike peptide pools or control peptides (ViraFEST assay). The antigens these receptors bind are not known. The sequenced sample was CD4+ T cells from blood, cultured in vitro, obtained about 7 months after SARS-CoV-2 vaccination. The receptors originated from a human donor who had recovered from COVID-19.

J is TRBJ2-5 and V is TRBV28, with D tentatively TRBD1 or TRBD2 (5 bases each). The germline V gene has CDR1 MDHEN and CDR2 SYDVKM. The CDR3 totals 19 residues. With 5 bases removed from V and 6 bases from J, the gap between germline ends came to 31 bases. The CDR3: CASSPNYGKLGPGSKTQYF. In nucleotides, the CDR3 is TGTGCCAGCAGTCCCAATTACGGAAAGCTGGGGCCGGGGTCGAAGACCCAGTACTTC.

V gene TRBV28 combines with J gene TRBJ1-5, with 7 nucleotides matching TRBD1. The CDR3 sequence is 14 residues long. CDR1 is MDHEN, CDR2 SYDVKM, per germline. Trimming took 7 bases from V and 4 from J; bases not matched to a gene: 7. As DNA, the CDR3 is TGTGCCAGCACCTTGGACAGGAAGAATCAGCCCCAGCATTTT. This gives the protein CASTLDRKNQPQHF.

As regards this clonotype: One end of the junction does not line up with germline, which may come from a read error. The chain combines TRBV6-1 with TRBJ2-1; tentative D call: TRBD2 (5 bases). This CDR3 is 15 amino acids long. In germline, CDR1 is MNHNS, CDR2 SASEGT. CDR3 sequence reads: CASSEGEGSFNEQFF. The CDR3 DNA reads as TGTGCCAGCAGTGAAGGTGAGGGATCCTTCAATGAGCAGTTCTTC.

The rearrangement joins TRBV2 to TRBJ2-1; weak D call: TRBD1 (6 bases). Germline values: CDR1 SNHLY, CDR2 FYNNEI. The CDR3 has 13 residues. Trimming cost V 4 bases and J 11 bases, with 15 bases left between them. CDR3 nucleotide sequence: TGTGCCAGCAGTGGGACATTACAGGGCCAGCAGTTCTTC. Translating it yields CASSGTLQGQQFF.

The chain carries TRBV7-2 and TRBJ2-3; D might be TRBD1 or TRBD2, each matching 5 bases. This CDR3 comprises 16 residues. Germline V gives CDR1 SGHTA, CDR2 FQGNSA. Trimming removed 5 bases at V and 6 bases at J, with 21 bases between. CDR3 sequence: CASSTSGTTLGDTQYF. The DNA for the CDR3 is TGTGCCAGCAGCACCTCAGGGACGACTTTGGGGGATACGCAGTATTTT.

There are a few counts of this clonotype. The chain is built from TRBV20-1 and TRBJ2-1, with 12 positions matching TRBD2. The CDR3 sequence is 17 residues long. Germline assignment: CDR1 DFQATT and CDR2 SNEGSKA (reference sequence). The trim removed 5 bases at V and 4 bases at J, leaving 12 bases unmatched. The CDR3 bases are TGCAGTGCTCTACGCGCTAGCGGGAGGGCTATATACAATGAGCAGTTCTTC. Amino acid sequence: CSALRASGRAIYNEQFF.

The rearrangement joins TRBV28 to TRBJ1-2, with D possibly being TRBD1 (5 bases). Germline CDR1 MDHEN, CDR2 SYDVKM. Trimming took off 7 bases at V and 4 bases at J, with 16 bases between the two ends. The CDR3 consists of 14 residues. This CDR3 is CASTGASTVYGYTF. The CDR3, as DNA: TGTGCCAGCACCGGGGCGTCCACAGTCTATGGCTACACCTTC.

This clonotype was observed a handful of times. The CDR3, as DNA: TGTGCCAGCAGCTTTTTGACTCCCAACTATGGCTACACCTTC. The encoded protein is CASSFLTPNYGYTF. This chain connects TRBV7-9 to TRBJ1-2; D ambiguous. V gave up 3 bases and J gave up 2 bases, with 10 bases separating them. The germline V gene encodes CDR1 SEHNR and CDR2 FQNEAQ (reference sequence). The CDR3 is 14 residues long.

The CDR3 nucleotides read TGCAGTGCTAGACGAGCAGGGAAAATCATGAACACTGAAGCTTTCTTT. Its translation is CSARRAGKIMNTEAFF. V and J are TRBV20-1 and TRBJ1-1; tentatively, D is TRBD1 (5 bases). Germline V gives CDR1 DFQATT, CDR2 SNEGSKA (reference sequence). The CDR3 is 16 residues long. V shed 2 bases and J shed 0 bases, with 16 bases lying between them.

This clonotype was found once. The chain combines TRBV19 with TRBJ2-2; 7 bases map to TRBD1. This CDR3 contains 17 residues. CDR1 and CDR2 from the germline V gene are LNHDA and SQIVND (reference sequence). The V segment lost 6 bases and the J segment 3 bases; nucleotides outside the gene matches: 13. CDR3 nucleotides: TGTGCCAGTAGCATCTCGAGGGGGCTGGGGGACACCGGGGAGCTGTTTTTT. This encodes CASSISRGLGDTGELFF. The complete variable domain, with remaining parts taken from reference TRBV19 and TRBJ2-2, reads DGGITQSPKYLFRKEGQNVTLSCEQNLNHDAMYWYRQDPGQGLRLIYYSQIVNDFQKGDIAEGYSVSREKKESFPLTVTSAQKNPTAFYLCASSISRGLGDTGELFFGEGSRLTVL.

This clonotype has only a few counts. The chain is built from TRBV10-1 and TRBJ2-5; D assignment may be TRBD1 or TRBD2 (5 bases each). CDR3 length: 13 residues. Germline V gene data show CDR1 as WNHNN and CDR2 as SYGVQD (reference sequence). Trimming cost V 2 bases and J 7 bases, with 11 bases left between them. The DNA for the CDR3 is TGCGCCAGCAGTGAGGGGGGTCTGGGGACCCAGTACTTC. This encodes CASSEGGLGTQYF.

This chain joins TRBV11-2 and TRBJ1-1; 8 nucleotides align to TRBD1. CDR1 is SGHAT and CDR2 is FQNNGV in the germline V gene. V was pared by 4 bases and J by 7 bases, with 8 bases of the junction left unmatched. This CDR3 has 14 residues. The CDR3 bases are TGTGCCAGCAGCTCCAACAGGGGGTTTGGTGAAGCTTTCTTT. It yields the protein CASSSNRGFGEAFF.

CDR3 bases: TGTGCCAGCAGGGTCGGGACTAGCGGGATTAGCACAGATACGCAGTATTTT. This translates into CASRVGTSGISTDTQYF. V gene TRBV12-3 or TRBV12-4 combines with J gene TRBJ2-3; 13 bases are shared with TRBD2. The CDR3 has 17 amino acids. The V and J ends lost 6 bases and 0 bases, in that order; junction bases with no gene match: 6.

The table lists this clonotype with a few counts. The rearrangement joins TRBV7-9 to TRBJ1-2; D call uncertain. Per germline, CDR1 SEHNR and CDR2 FQNEAQ (reference sequence). V was clipped by 5 bases and J by 2 bases, with 9 bases between them. This CDR3 has 13 residues. Here the CDR3 reads CASSRDQNYGYTF. The CDR3, as DNA: TGTGCCAGCAGCCGGGATCAGAACTATGGCTACACCTTC. The variable domain in full, with the rest retrieved from reference TRBV7-9 and TRBJ1-2, is DTGVSQNPRHKITKRGQNVTFRCDPISEHNRLYWYRQTLGQGPEFLTYFQNEAQLEKSRLLSDRFSAERPKGSFSTLEIQRTEQGDSAMYLCASSRDQNYGYTFGSGTRLTVV.

V usage is TRBV28 and J usage is TRBJ1-2, with D possibly being TRBD1 (6 bases). CDR3 length equals 13 residues. Trimming cost V 7 bases and J 8 bases, with 17 bases left between them. CDR1 and CDR2 from the germline V gene are MDHEN and SYDVKM. The CDR3 spells CASTRGGLDGYTF. CDR3 bases: TGTGCCAGCACCCGGGGGGGGCTAGACGGCTACACCTTC.

The chain recombines TRBV15 with TRBJ1-2; 9 bases agree with TRBD1. The CDR3 runs 15 residues. After removal of 4 bases from V and 2 bases from J, the junction contained 5 bases not matched to a gene. The germline gives CDR1 LNHNV, CDR2 YYDKDF (reference sequence). The CDR3 sequence: CATSIDRGVNYGYTF. In DNA form, the CDR3 reads TGTGCCACCAGCATAGACAGGGGGGTAAACTATGGCTACACCTTC. Supplemented by reference TRBV15 and TRBJ1-2, the full variable domain reads DAMVIQNPRYQVTQFGKPVTLSCSQTLNHNVMYWYQQKSSQAPKLLFHYYDKDFNNEADTPDNFQSRRPNTSFCFLDIRSPGLGDTAMYLCATSIDRGVNYGYTFGSGTRLTVV.

The V call is TRBV19, the J call TRBJ2-3, with D tentatively TRBD1 (5 bases). The CDR3 contains 15 residues. The ends were cut back, 6 bases at V and 0 bases at J, with 13 bases in the middle. The germline CDR1 and CDR2 sequences are LNHDA and SQIVND (reference sequence). This chain's CDR3 is CASSKTATSTDTQYF. DNA for the CDR3: TGTGCCAGTAGCAAGACAGCCACTAGCACAGATACGCAGTATTTT.

V is TRBV7-6 and J is TRBJ2-1, with 8 bases lining up with TRBD1. V trimming: 0 bases; J trimming: 8 bases; junction bases outside the gene matches: 9. The CDR3 spans 16 residues. Germline V gene data show CDR1 as SGHVS and CDR2 as FNYEAQ. The CDR3 bases are TGTGCCAGCAGCTTAGCGCACAGGGGGAACTGGGATGAGCAGTTCTTC. Its protein product is CASSLAHRGNWDEQFF.

This clonotype was observed a few times. The V gene is TRBV15, the J gene TRBJ1-2; D gene unclear. Germline V CDR1 and CDR2: LNHNV, YYDKDF (reference sequence). The V end lost 0 bases, the J end lost 4 bases, and 18 bases lay between the germline ends. The CDR3 is 17 residues long. The CDR3 reads CATSRDPVLQRIYGYTF. The CDR3 DNA is TGTGCCACCAGCAGAGACCCTGTTTTACAGCGGATCTATGGCTACACCTTC.

This clonotype was counted a few times. The J gene is TRBJ1-6, the V gene TRBV6-1; D uncertain. Trimming took off 6 bases at V and 7 bases at J, with 13 bases between the two ends. Looked up from germline, CDR1 is MNHNS and CDR2 is SASEGT. The CDR3 totals 14 residues. CDR3 DNA sequence: TGTGCCAGCAGCAACTTCAGAGAAAATTCACCCCTCCACTTT. This sequence encodes CASSNFRENSPLHF.

The chain uses TRBV27 and TRBJ2-3; perhaps TRBD1 as D (6 bases). Germline CDR1 and CDR2: MNHEY and SMNVEV (reference sequence). V was cut by 0 bases and J by 6 bases, with 7 bases left in between. CDR3 length: 13 residues. CDR3 DNA sequence: TGTGCCAGCAGTTTATCGAGGGGGGATACGCAGTATTTT. This codes for CASSLSRGDTQYF.

The CDR3 sequence is CASSQSTEMGTEAFF. The CDR3 nucleotides are TGCGCCAGCAGTCAATCGACAGAGATGGGCACTGAAGCTTTCTTT. The J gene is TRBJ1-1, the V gene TRBV23-1; D possibly corresponds to TRBD1 (5 bases). TRBV23-1 is an open reading frame whose function is uncertain. The germline V and J ends were trimmed by 0 bases and 4 bases, with 12 bases remaining between them. The CDR3 spans 15 residues.

This chain connects TRBV20-1 to TRBJ2-5; D is unresolved. Trimming took 0 bases from V and 4 from J, leaving 15 bases between them. Germline lookup yields CDR1 DFQATT and CDR2 SNEGSKA (reference sequence). CDR3 length: 15 amino acids. The CDR3 reads CSARDVSPTVETQYF. The DNA of the CDR3 is TGCAGTGCTAGAGATGTCTCTCCGACCGTAGAGACCCAGTACTTC.

This chain joins TRBV20-1 and TRBJ2-2; 13 nucleotides align to TRBD2. Trimming cost V 1 base and J 5 bases; bases outside gene matches: 1. This CDR3 region has 15 residues. Germline values: CDR1 DFQATT, CDR2 SNEGSKA (reference sequence). The CDR3 loop is CSARGGLAGTGELFF. The CDR3 DNA follows: TGCAGTGCTAGAGGGGGACTAGCGGGAACCGGGGAGCTGTTTTTT.

The rearrangement uses TRBV18 and TRBJ2-3, with D possibly being TRBD2 (6 bases). Germline CDR1 is KGHSH and CDR2 is LQKENI. CDR3 length: 15 amino acids. V was cut by 4 bases and J by 0 bases, with 11 bases left in between. This CDR3 reads CASSLLAPSTDTQYF. CDR3 bases: TGTGCCAGCTCACTACTAGCTCCGAGCACAGATACGCAGTATTTT.

The rearrangement links TRBV27 to TRBJ2-1; TRBD2 matches at 10 bases. Trimming removed 8 bases from V and 2 bases from J; junction bases left unmatched: 6. The CDR3 has 15 residues. Germline V gives CDR1 MNHEY, CDR2 SMNVEV (reference sequence). The CDR3 reads CASAKLAGTYNEQFF. The CDR3, as DNA: TGTGCCAGCGCCAAACTAGCGGGGACCTACAATGAGCAGTTCTTC.

V is TRBV7-2 and J is TRBJ2-3; 7 bases map to TRBD2. The CDR3 contains 14 residues. Germline V CDR1 and CDR2: SGHTA, FQGNSA. Germline trimming cut 5 bases from V and 6 bases from J; bases unmatched to any gene: 8. This chain's CDR3 is CASSPTRGGDTQYF. As DNA, the CDR3 is TGTGCCAGCAGCCCAACGAGGGGAGGGGATACGCAGTATTTT.

This clonotype has more than one count but fewer than ten. J is TRBJ2-4 and V is TRBV20-1, with D tentatively TRBD2 (6 bases). V shed 3 bases and J shed 9 bases, with 18 bases lying between them. Per germline, CDR1 DFQATT and CDR2 SNEGSKA (reference sequence). CDR3 length: 14 residues. Here the CDR3 reads CSASLGRREGIQYF. The CDR3 nucleotides read TGCAGTGCTAGCCTAGGACGGAGGGAAGGCATTCAGTACTTC.